The TCR beta chain under discussion was sequenced for a study of cytomegalovirus exposure and HLA in healthy donors. Points from the study as a whole: Most observed TCR sequences were rare, whereas some public TCRs were detected in many donors.

Both 60 Vbeta primers and 13 Jbeta primers went into the PCR. Some clones are missing from TCRdb's copy, which holds only in-frame ones; the method was immunoSEQ multiplex PCR. This repertoire shows 150,000 to 200,000 clones, 85% to 90% found once; its top ten account for about 1.7%. Trimming pared 4 bases from V and 0 bases from J, leaving 13 bases between. This CDR3 is 15 amino acids long. Germline V gene data show CDR1 as SGDLS and CDR2 as YYNGEE. Comments on this clone: What it recognizes is unknown.

This receptor was taken from a woman younger than 30 in good health and CMV-seronegative. The V call is TRBV9, the J call TRBJ1-1; maybe TRBD1 (6 bases). Sequenced sample: PBMCs. The chain's CDR3 is CASSPGGGLNTEAFF. CDR3 DNA sequence: TGTGCCAGCAGCCCCGGGGGGGGCCTGAACACTGAAGCTTTCTTT.